This TCR beta chain is drawn from a study of T cells after posttransplantation cyclophosphamide. This table comes from immunoSEQ multiplex PCR, and its TCRdb copy is limited to in-frame clones, with some not included. The sample has tens of thousands of clones, none seen only once. The CDR3 is 14 amino acids. With V trimmed by 3 bases and J by 5 bases, 4 bases remained unmatched. CDR1 and CDR2 from the germline V gene are ENHRY and SYGVKD. This clone was recorded at least ten times. Its antigen remains unidentified. Whole-study findings and limits: Donor-recipient repertoire similarity was low at 1-2 months, rising over year one.

The receptor was isolated from a woman aged 55-69 years in good health, CMV-negative, and a related stem cell transplant donor. The rearrangement joins TRBV10-3 to TRBJ1-1; 9 nucleotides agree with TRBD1. The sample taken for sequencing was PBMCs. The CDR3 reads CAISDGQGRTEAFF. The CDR3 DNA reads TGTGCCATCAGTGACGGACAGGGGAGGACTGAAGCTTTCTTT.